This T cell receptor beta chain was observed in a study of blood T cell repertoires in COVID-19. In the study overall: The United States, Italy and Spain were the sources of the acute and convalescent COVID-19 samples. T cells, B-cell-depleted T cells, or PBMCs supplied cDNA or gDNA.

The trim removed 5 bases at V and 4 bases at J, leaving 10 bases unmatched. CDR3 length equals 15 residues. CDR1 and CDR2 from the germline V gene are GTSNPN and SVGIG (reference sequence). This clone was counted once. In the original analysis: Using reference gene primer amplification, nucleated cell counts were estimated. The repertoire was sequenced with immunoSEQ multiplex PCR; TCRdb's copy has only in-frame clones and lacks some. The V and J calls and clone size are taken from that table; D and trimming were inferred from the DNA. The repertoire holds roughly 440,000 clones, 88% seen once, with around 12% in the top ten. In Seattle, patients joined the study during active infection and were tracked longitudinally.

The chain joins TRBV30 to TRBJ2-3, with 9 nucleotides matching TRBD2. Specimen: peripheral blood. This TCR was recovered from a woman between 50 and 59 years old with COVID-19, enrolled during active disease. In DNA form, the CDR3 reads TGTGCCTGGGGAGGCGGGGGGGCTTTTCCAGATACGCAGTATTTT. Its translation is CAWGGGGAFPDTQYF.